Following are 27 T cell receptor beta chains from one sample sequenced in a study of T cells after yellow fever vaccination. TCRdb redid the calling of the 5' RACE reads with MiXCR, one entry per CDR3 protein. This table has around 340,000 distinct CDR3 sequences, around 13% appearing once. Sequences were derived from CD4+ T cells sorted from PBMCs, sampled 15 days after the yellow fever booster vaccination. Receptors were obtained from a young man who received the YFV17D yellow fever vaccine.

This clonotype turned up a few times. The V call is TRBV5-1, the J call TRBJ1-2, with D possibly TRBD1 on 5 matching bases. The CDR3 is 14 amino acids. Germline V gives CDR1 SGHRS, CDR2 YFSETQ. Trimming shortened V by 6 bases and J by 2 bases, and 14 bases separated the two germline ends. This CDR3 reads CASTPGGVNYGYTF. The CDR3 bases are TGCGCCAGCACCCCAGGAGGGGTCAACTATGGCTACACCTTC.

Only a few counts were recorded for this clonotype. J is TRBJ2-2 and V is TRBV7-9; D is uncertain. Between the trimmed V and J ends, which lost 6 bases and 1 base, there was a span of 3 bases. Germline V gene sequence: CDR1 SEHNR, CDR2 FQNEAQ (reference sequence). The CDR3 sequence is 12 residues long. In DNA, the CDR3 is TGTGCCAGCAGTTGGAACACCGGGGAGCTGTTTTTT. Translated, it gives CASSWNTGELFF.

This clonotype was detected only a few times. This chain uses TRBV25-1 with TRBJ1-1, with D unresolved. The CDR3 length is 14 residues. V was clipped by 0 bases and J by 1 base, with 6 bases between them. The germline V gene encodes CDR1 MGHDK and CDR2 SYGVNS. The CDR3 is CASSEYWGNTEAFF. The DNA of the CDR3 is TGTGCCAGCAGTGAATATTGGGGGAACACTGAAGCTTTCTTT.

Here the CDR3 DNA reads TGTGCCACCATATCCGGGACTAGAGAGCAGTACGTC. This sequence encodes CATISGTREQYV. This rearrangement joins TRBV28 to TRBJ2-7; 8 bases match TRBD2. The ends lost 10 bases at V and 7 bases at J; junction bases unmatched: 9. The CDR3 runs 12 residues. From germline, CDR1 is MDHEN and CDR2 SYDVKM.

The table lists this clonotype with a few counts. The gene calls are TRBV7-2 and TRBJ1-5; a weak D match, TRBD1 (5 bases). Between the trimmed V and J ends, which lost 5 bases and 5 bases, there was a span of 16 bases. Per germline, CDR1 SGHTA and CDR2 FQGNSA. This CDR3 contains 15 residues. The CDR3 DNA reads as TGTGCCAGCAGCAAATACCAGGGAATCGATCAGCCCCAGCATTTT. Translated, it gives CASSKYQGIDQPQHF. The variable domain in full, with the rest retrieved from reference TRBV7-2 and TRBJ1-5, is GAGVSQSPSNKVTEKGKDVELRCDPISGHTALYWYRQSLGQGLEFLIYFQGNSAPDKSGLPSDRFSAERTGGSVSTLTIQRTQQEDSAVYLCASSKYQGIDQPQHFGDGTRLSIL.

The chain employs TRBV7-2 and TRBJ1-2; TRBD1 matches 8 bases. The CDR3 runs 15 residues. J was trimmed by 4 bases and V by 3 bases; bases with no gene match: 7. Germline V gene lookup returns CDR1 SGHTA and CDR2 FQGNSA. The CDR3 nucleotides are TGTGCCAGCAGCTTTAGCCAGGGGGCGGTCTATGGCTACACCTTC. It translates to CASSFSQGAVYGYTF.

This clonotype turned up a few times. CDR3 sequence reads: CASSPRGTAGVGANVLTF. Written as DNA, the CDR3 is TGTGCCAGCTCACCCAGAGGGACTGCCGGCGTAGGGGCCAACGTCCTGACTTTC. This sequence joins TRBV18 and TRBJ2-6; a weak D match, TRBD2 (6 bases). The V end lost 3 bases, the J end lost 4 bases, and 19 bases lay between the germline ends. The germline V gene has CDR1 KGHSH and CDR2 LQKENI. The CDR3 consists of 18 residues. Full variable domain (missing parts from reference TRBV18 and TRBJ2-6): NAGVMQNPRHLVRRRGQEARLRCSPMKGHSHVYWYRQLPEEGLKFMVYLQKENIIDESGMPKERFSAEFPKEGPSILRIQQVVRGDSAAYFCASSPRGTAGVGANVLTFGAGSRLTVL.

The chain carries TRBV14 and TRBJ2-2, with D possibly TRBD2 on 6 matching bases. Trimming took 4 bases from V and 7 from J, leaving 13 bases between them. The CDR3 is 14 amino acids. Germline loops: CDR1 SGHDN, CDR2 FVKESK. Written as DNA, the CDR3 is TGTGCCAGCAGCCGTGCGGGGCGCGGCGGGGAGCTGTTTTTT. Amino acids: CASSRAGRGGELFF.

This clonotype was found a few times. The chain couples TRBV7-2 to TRBJ2-3; 10 bases fit TRBD2. Germline V gene lookup returns CDR1 SGHTA and CDR2 FQGNSA. The CDR3 length is 15 residues. Trimming removed 0 bases from V and 6 bases from J; junction bases left unmatched: 3. The CDR3 protein is CASSLAAGGPDTQYF. In DNA, the CDR3 is TGTGCCAGCAGCTTAGCAGCGGGGGGGCCCGATACGCAGTATTTT.

This clonotype was counted many times. The chain couples TRBV6-2 or TRBV6-3 to TRBJ2-5; maybe TRBD2 (5 bases). Trimming stripped 5 bases from V and 3 bases from J, with 16 bases between. Germline assignment: CDR1 MNHEY and CDR2 SVGEGT. The CDR3 extends over 15 amino acids. The CDR3 nucleotides are TGTGCCAGCAGTCCGCCAGCGGTGTTAAAAGAGACCCAGTACTTC. This gives the protein CASSPPAVLKETQYF.

Many counts were recorded for this clonotype. The gene calls are TRBV5-1 and TRBJ2-2, with D possibly TRBD1 on 5 matching bases. Trimming took 1 base from V and 0 from J, leaving 10 bases between them. Germline CDR1 reads SGHRS; CDR2 reads YFSETQ. The CDR3 consists of 16 residues. The CDR3 spells CASSLRNRTNTGELFF. The CDR3 nucleotides are TGCGCCAGCAGCTTGAGGAACAGGACGAACACCGGGGAGCTGTTTTTT. Drawing the rest from reference TRBV5-1 and TRBJ2-2, the complete variable domain is KAGVTQTPRYLIKTRGQQVTLSCSPISGHRSVSWYQQTPGQGLQFLFEYFSETQRNKGNFPGRFSGRQFSNSRSEMNVSTLELGDSALYLCASSLRNRTNTGELFFGEGSRLTVL.

This clonotype came up many times. The rearrangement links TRBV2 to TRBJ2-1; 10 nucleotides line up with TRBD2. This CDR3 region has 17 residues. From germline, CDR1 is SNHLY and CDR2 FYNNEI. The junction had 13 bases not matched to a gene; V was cut back by 7 bases and J by 4 bases. The CDR3 spells CASTREASGGPYNEQFF. The CDR3, as DNA: TGTGCCAGCACCAGAGAGGCTAGCGGGGGCCCTTACAATGAGCAGTTCTTC.

This clonotype was picked up many times. The chain joins TRBV6-1 to TRBJ2-7; D gene ambiguous. CDR1 and CDR2 (germline): MNHNS, SASEGT. Trimming removed 3 bases from V and 4 bases from J, with 7 bases in between. The CDR3 sequence is 12 residues long. CDR3 coding DNA: TGTGCCAGCAGTGAGTCTAGGTACGAGCAGTACTTC. Its protein product is CASSESRYEQYF.

The table lists this clonotype with a few counts. The genes are TRBV12-3 or TRBV12-4 and TRBJ1-2; D not certain. V was shortened by 5 bases and J by 8 bases, with 12 bases between the two germline ends. The CDR3 loop spans 12 amino acids. CDR3 amino acids: CASSARAKGYTF. CDR3 bases: TGTGCCAGCAGTGCCCGCGCCAAGGGCTACACCTTC.

The chain is built from TRBV15 and TRBJ2-1; 8 nucleotides line up with TRBD2. The CDR3 is 17 residues long. The germline gives CDR1 LNHNV, CDR2 YYDKDF (reference sequence). V shed 1 base and J 3 bases; nucleotides not matched to a gene: 8. This chain's CDR3 is CATSRGDRGGDYNEQFF. The CDR3 bases are TGTGCCACCAGCAGAGGAGACCGGGGGGGGGACTACAATGAGCAGTTCTTC.

This clonotype was seen just once. The chain joins TRBV24-1 to TRBJ2-5; 9 bases are shared with TRBD2. The CDR3 has 15 residues. Trimming removed 12 bases from V and 2 bases from J; junction bases left unmatched: 12. Germline lookup yields CDR1 KGHDR and CDR2 SFDVKD. Written as DNA, the CDR3 is TGTGCCGTCAATAGCGGGGGCCTTAATCAAGAGACCCAGTACTTC. Amino acid sequence: CAVNSGGLNQETQYF.

This clonotype was observed at least ten times. The J gene is TRBJ2-1, the V gene TRBV5-5; D not resolved. Germline V gene lookup returns CDR1 SGHKS and CDR2 YYEKEE (reference sequence). V shed 4 bases and J shed 2 bases, with 19 bases lying between them. The CDR3 totals 17 residues. CDR3 loop: CASSRPTYLPPYNEQFF. CDR3 DNA sequence: TGTGCCAGCAGCCGACCAACCTACTTGCCACCCTACAATGAGCAGTTCTTC. Full variable domain (outside the CDR3, taken from reference TRBV5-5 and TRBJ2-1): DAGVTQSPTHLIKTRGQQVTLRCSPISGHKSVSWYQQVLGQGPQFIFQYYEKEERGRGNFPDRFSARQFPNYSSELNVNALLLGDSALYLCASSRPTYLPPYNEQFFGPGTRLTVL.

This clonotype has just a few counts. The V call is TRBV6-2 or TRBV6-3, the J call TRBJ2-7; D not certain. This CDR3 contains 15 residues. The V gene lost 6 bases and the J gene lost 0 bases, with 15 bases spanning the gap. CDR1 and CDR2 (germline): MNHEY, SVGEGT. The CDR3 loop reads CASSDRGVSSYEQYV. The CDR3 bases are TGTGCCAGCAGCGATAGAGGTGTGAGCTCCTACGAGCAGTACGTC.

This chain connects TRBV5-4 to TRBJ1-2; maybe TRBD1 (5 bases). Per the germline V gene, CDR1 is SGHNT and CDR2 is YYREEE (reference sequence). The CDR3 is made up of 14 amino acids. The V end lost 5 bases, the J end lost 0 bases, and 11 bases lay between the germline ends. CDR3 protein: CASRPGETNYGYTF. The CDR3 bases are TGTGCCAGCAGACCGGGGGAGACTAACTATGGCTACACCTTC.

This chain uses TRBV24-1 with TRBJ2-3; D is unresolved. V lost 5 bases and J 0 bases, leaving 2 bases between the germline ends. The CDR3 extends over 12 amino acids. Looked up from germline, CDR1 is KGHDR and CDR2 is SFDVKD. CDR3 loop: CATSVSTDTQYF. The CDR3, as DNA: TGTGCCACCAGTGTAAGCACAGATACGCAGTATTTT.

This clonotype was detected a few times. The chain couples TRBV7-9 to TRBJ2-7; D may be TRBD2 (6 bases). V was cut by 5 bases and J by 4 bases, with 15 bases left in between. The CDR3 runs 14 residues. CDR1 and CDR2 (germline): SEHNR, FQNEAQ (reference sequence). In DNA form, the CDR3 reads TGTGCCAGCAGCACCGCGGGGCGGGGTTACGAGCAGTACGTC. Protein product: CASSTAGRGYEQYV.

The CDR3 DNA reads as TGCAGTGCTAGTTCCGGGGATAGAGGCTACACCTTC. It specifies CSASSGDRGYTF. The chain has TRBV20-1 and TRBJ1-2; no reliable D call. Germline CDR1 reads DFQATT; CDR2 reads SNEGSKA (reference sequence). The length of the CDR3 is 12 residues. The ends were cut back, 3 bases at V and 8 bases at J, with 13 bases in the middle.

This clonotype was counted ten times or more. CDR3 sequence: CAIRGQFNEQFF. DNA of the CDR3: TGTGCCATCAGGGGACAGTTCAATGAGCAGTTCTTC. The V and J genes are TRBV10-3 and TRBJ2-1, with 7 bases identical to TRBD1. Germline CDR1 and CDR2: ENHRY and SYGVKD. The trim removed 6 bases at V and 6 bases at J, leaving 2 bases unmatched. This CDR3 spans 12 amino acids.

The CDR3 loop is CSLWWGTEQFF. For the CDR3, the DNA is TGCAGCCTGTGGTGGGGGACTGAGCAGTTCTTC. This rearrangement joins TRBV29-1 to TRBJ2-1; TRBD1 or TRBD2 may be the D gene (5 bases each). With 8 bases removed from V and 9 bases from J, the gap between germline ends came to 14 bases. The germline CDR1 and CDR2 sequences are SQVTM and ANQGSEA. This CDR3 contains 11 residues.

The genes are TRBV2 and TRBJ2-1, with D possibly being TRBD1 (5 bases). Germline values: CDR1 SNHLY, CDR2 FYNNEI. Trimming took 2 bases from V and 7 from J, leaving 12 bases between them. There are 14 residues in the CDR3. The CDR3 sequence: CASSETQGLNEQFF. CDR3 DNA: TGTGCCAGCAGTGAAACGCAGGGTTTGAATGAGCAGTTCTTC.

A few counts support this clonotype. This CDR3 reads CASGDGGRETQYF. As DNA, the CDR3 is TGTGCCAGCGGAGACGGGGGAAGGGAGACCCAGTACTTC. The rearrangement uses TRBV5-6 and TRBJ2-5, with a weak D call TRBD2 (6 bases). In germline, CDR1 is SGHDT, CDR2 YYEEEE. The CDR3 contains 13 residues. Trimming took off 7 bases at V and 5 bases at J, with 15 bases between the two ends.

This clonotype was seen a handful of times. The chain combines TRBV5-4 with TRBJ1-2, with D possibly matching TRBD1 (6 bases). Per germline, CDR1 SGHNT and CDR2 YYREEE (reference sequence). V lost 5 bases to trimming and J lost 7 bases, with 18 bases between them. This CDR3 comprises 14 residues. This chain's CDR3 is CASRGGDPLGGYTF. The CDR3 bases are TGTGCCAGCAGAGGGGGGGACCCATTAGGTGGCTACACCTTC.